The present T cell receptor (beta chain) was sequenced within a study of Graves' ophthalmopathy and Graves' hyperthyroidism. General study results and limits: Ophthalmopathy could be told apart from stable hyperthyroidism by a 13-signature model (around 90% sensitivity, around 80% specificity). With 60% to 71% sensitivity and roughly 76% specificity, the model predicted ophthalmopathy progression.

This CDR3 comprises 15 residues. Germline V gene data show CDR1 as SEHNR and CDR2 as FQNEAQ (reference sequence). With V trimmed by 5 bases and J by 0 bases, 6 bases remained unmatched. Beta-chain TCR CDR3 regions were amplified from RNA transcripts. HTBI primers served in a first-round RT-PCR, which a second-round multiplex PCR followed. Using its own MiXCR run on the multiplex PCR reads, TCRdb lists one record per CDR3 protein. The sample contains roughly 1.1 million distinct CDR3 sequences, 35% to 40% of which appear only once. The authors enrolled newly diagnosed hyperthyroidism patients aged 18 to 65 with under 2 months' duration. Uncontrolled infections, pregnancy, lactation or other autoimmune diseases led to patient exclusion. This clonotype was detected only a few times. Its matching antigen is unknown.

Sequenced sample: peripheral blood or thyroid tissue (not recorded which). This TCR was sampled from an adult man with Graves' hyperthyroidism. The chain uses TRBV7-9 and TRBJ1-1; 7 positions match TRBD1. In nucleotides, the CDR3 is TGTGCCAGCAGCGGGGGGGACAGCTTGAACACTGAAGCTTTCTTT. It codes for CASSGGDSLNTEAFF.